The sequence of this T cell receptor (beta chain) was determined in a study of T cell responses to AZD1222 COVID-19 vaccine. The V gene lost 3 bases and the J gene lost 8 bases, with 16 bases spanning the gap. This CDR3 contains 14 residues. Germline V gene lookup returns CDR1 LNHDA and CDR2 SQIVND (reference sequence). Data came from immunoSEQ multiplex PCR; TCRdb stores just in-frame clones and leaves some out. The sample has 150,000 to 200,000 clones, around 88% seen once. The material sequenced was peripheral blood, taken 28 days after the second AZD1222 dose. This rearrangement joins TRBV19 to TRBJ1-2; tentatively, D is TRBD1 (5 bases). The TCR was taken from an adult who received the AZD1222 COVID-19 vaccine. The CDR3 nucleotides read TGTGCCAGTAGTATCGGAGGGGACGTACGCGGCTACACCTTC. Its protein product is CASSIGGDVRGYTF.